These T cell receptor beta chains were read from a single sample in a study of blood T cell repertoires in COVID-19. TCRdb's copy holds only in-frame clones and misses some; the assay was immunoSEQ multiplex PCR. The sample shows under 95,000 clones, roughly 85% of them seen only once. Sequencing was carried out using peripheral blood. The receptors stem from a man in his fifties or sixties with active or convalescent COVID-19. Both conserved end residues are part of each CDR3. Fields, in order: CDR3 protein, CDR3 DNA, D gene, clone size, J gene, V gene. The D gene is left open where the match is weak. Only part of the rows carry a size: once, few, many, or a class if the clone is expanded.

CASSQAGGGTEAFF TGTGCCAGCAGCCAAGCTGGTGGAGGCACTGAAGCTTTCTTT NA NA TRBJ1-1 TRBV3-1/TRBV3-2
CASSRDNQETQYF TGTGCCAGCAGTCGAGACAACCAAGAGACCCAGTACTTC NA NA TRBJ2-5 TRBV6-5
CASSPQGVVAGELFF TGTGCCAGCAGCCCACAGGGGGTGGTCGCCGGGGAGCTGTTTTTT TRBD1 NA TRBJ2-2 TRBV7-6
CAISDWTGKGEQYF TGTGCCATCAGTGACTGGACAGGGAAAGGGGAGCAGTACTTC TRBD1 NA TRBJ2-7 TRBV10-3
CASSVGNRGRDEAFF TGTGCCAGCAGTGTAGGAAACAGGGGGCGAGATGAAGCTTTCTTT TRBD1 NA TRBJ1-1 TRBV2
CASNGQGGQPQHF TGTGCCAGCAATGGACAGGGTGGTCAGCCCCAGCATTTT TRBD1 NA TRBJ1-5 TRBV2
CASSVAPGGRGGDADTQYF TGTGCCAGCAGCGTAGCTCCAGGGGGACGGGGGGGCGACGCAGATACGCAGTATTTT NA NA TRBJ2-3 TRBV9
CASSEGTDGTEAFF TGTGCCAGCAGTGAAGGGACAGATGGCACTGAAGCTTTCTTT NA few TRBJ1-1 TRBV6-1
CASSVGRGTDTQYF TGTGCCAGCAGCGTAGGGCGGGGCACAGATACGCAGTATTTT NA NA TRBJ2-3 TRBV9
CASSSTRGEGRNQPQHF TGTGCCAGCAGTTCCACCCGCGGGGAGGGAAGGAATCAGCCCCAGCATTTT NA few TRBJ1-5 TRBV27
CASSFVGYSGDYGYTF TGTGCCAGCAGTTTTGTAGGCTACTCGGGGGACTATGGCTACACCTTC NA NA TRBJ1-2 TRBV28
CASSLNWGETNEKLFF TGTGCCAGCAGCCTCAACTGGGGCGAAACTAATGAAAAACTGTTTTTT NA NA TRBJ1-4 TRBV4-2
CASTAVREGELFF TGTGCCAGCACGGCGGTCAGGGAAGGGGAGCTGTTTTTT NA NA TRBJ2-2 TRBV6-5
CASSLGLAGLQETQYF TGCGCCAGCAGCTTGGGACTAGCGGGGCTCCAAGAGACCCAGTACTTC TRBD2 NA TRBJ2-5 TRBV5-1
CASSLVASASYEQYF TGTGCCAGCAGCTTGGTGGCTAGCGCCTCCTACGAGCAGTACTTC NA NA TRBJ2-7 TRBV5-6
CASSWQGNQPQHF TGTGCCAGTAGTTGGCAGGGCAATCAGCCCCAGCATTTT NA NA TRBJ1-5 TRBV19
CASSLGAGMEKLFF TGCGCCAGCAGCTTGGGTGCGGGCATGGAAAAACTGTTTTTT NA NA TRBJ1-4 TRBV5-1
CATSLRFPHTNTGELFF TGTGCCACCAGCTTAAGATTTCCGCACACCAACACCGGGGAGCTGTTTTTT NA NA TRBJ2-2 TRBV24-1
CASSQTQYEQYF TGTGCCAGCAGCCAAACTCAATACGAGCAGTACTTC NA NA TRBJ2-7 TRBV28
CASSLEPGGYEQYF TGCGCCAGCAGCTTGGAGCCAGGGGGCTACGAGCAGTACTTC TRBD1 NA TRBJ2-7 TRBV5-1
CASSLSGTGNTIYF TGCGCCAGCAGCTTGTCAGGTACTGGAAACACCATATATTTT NA NA TRBJ1-3 TRBV5-1
CASSINQPQHF TGTGCCAGCAGCATCAATCAGCCCCAGCATTTT NA NA TRBJ1-5 TRBV6-5
CASSLARGQNYEQYF TGTGCCAGCAGCTTGGCCCGCGGACAGAATTACGAGCAGTACTTC NA NA TRBJ2-7 TRBV5-4
CASSLTGMNTEAFF TGTGCCAGCAGCCTGACAGGGATGAACACTGAAGCTTTCTTT TRBD1 NA TRBJ1-1 TRBV7-9
CASSPRGSGTDTQYF TGTGCCAGCAGCCCACGCGGCAGTGGGACAGATACGCAGTATTTT NA NA TRBJ2-3 TRBV7-2
CASSTPSWTSGWTGELFF TGTGCCAGCAGCACCCCTTCTTGGACTAGCGGGTGGACCGGGGAGCTGTTTTTT TRBD2 NA TRBJ2-2 TRBV7-9
CASSPLGTGGNTGELFF TGCGCCAGCAGCCCACTAGGGACAGGGGGAAACACCGGGGAGCTGTTTTTT TRBD1 NA TRBJ2-2 TRBV4-1
CASSSTLAGGPYTQYF TGTGCCAGCAGTTCTACCTTAGCGGGGGGGCCATATACGCAGTATTTT TRBD2 medium-sized TRBJ2-3 TRBV6-2/TRBV6-3
CASSETSGASTEAFF TGTGCCAGCAGTGAAACCAGCGGGGCTTCCACTGAAGCTTTCTTT NA few TRBJ1-1 TRBV6-1
CASSFWGQGASNTEAFF TGCGCCAGCAGCTTCTGGGGACAGGGGGCGTCGAACACTGAAGCTTTCTTT TRBD1 NA TRBJ1-1 TRBV5-1
CASTLTGTEAFF TGTGCCAGCACCTTAACCGGCACTGAAGCTTTCTTT NA NA TRBJ1-1 TRBV7-2